This T cell receptor beta chain originates from a study of shared clonotypes between healthy human individuals. Repertoires were generated with immunoSEQ multiplex PCR, while TCRdb's copy carries only in-frame clones and drops some. The table shows about 2.1 million clones, with about 92% occurring only once. Naive CD8 isolation took CD45RO-negative cells positively selected for CCR7 and excluded terminally differentiated effector memory CD45RA+ cells. The sample comprised naive CD8+ T cells from PBMCs. This TCR was sampled from a man between 18 and 29 years old in good health. Some clones in this sample may be carry-over from other donors' samples.

CDR3 sequence: CASSALTSLGKNTGELFF. CDR3 nucleotides: TGTGCCAGCAGCGCCCTGACTAGCTTGGGGAAGAACACCGGGGAGCTGTTTTTT. V and J are TRBV11-2 and TRBJ2-2; 7 bases fit TRBD2. Germline V gives CDR1 SGHAT, CDR2 FQNNGV. CDR3 length: 18 amino acids. The V segment lost 5 bases and the J segment 1 base; nucleotides outside the gene matches: 13.